The rows below give T cell receptor beta chains drawn from one sample of a study of somatic mutations in cytotoxic T cells in rheumatoid arthritis. TCRdb keeps only in-frame clones here, not all; method: immunoSEQ multiplex PCR. The sample carries around 11,000 clones, over 55% recorded once. Sequenced sample: CD8+ T cells sorted from blood. Receptors originate from an adult with rheumatoid arthritis. Both conserved end residues are part of each CDR3. The D gene is left open where the match is weak. Not every row has a clone size; where given, it reads once, few, many or a size class.

size	V	J	D	DNA	CDR3
.	TRBV11-3	TRBJ1-1	.	TGTGCCAGCAGCTCGACAGAGAACACTGAAGCTTTCTTT	CASSSTENTEAFF
once	TRBV19	TRBJ2-1	.	TGTGGATACAATGAGCAGTTCTTC	CGYNEQFF
.	TRBV4-3	TRBJ1-3	.	TGCGCCAGCAGCCACTCTACAGTGGCTTCTGGAAACACCATATATTTT	CASSHSTVASGNTIYF
.	TRBV7-8	TRBJ2-2	TRBD2	TGTGCCAGCAGTTCTGTAGCGGGGGGAGTGAACACCGGGGAGCTGTTTTTT	CASSSVAGGVNTGELFF
.	TRBV18	TRBJ1-2	.	TGTGCCAGCTCCCCCGACGGGACGTGGTATGGCTACACCTTC	CASSPDGTWYGYTF
.	TRBV5-4	TRBJ2-7	.	TGTGCCAGCAGCGTCCCCTACGAGCAGTACTTC	CASSVPYEQYF
.	TRBV30	TRBJ1-5	.	TGTGCCTGGAGTCCCGACAGGTACAATCAGCCCCAGCATTTT	CAWSPDRYNQPQHF
.	TRBV6-1	TRBJ1-2	TRBD1	TGTGCCAGCAGTGAACCGGGACAGGGATTAGCTAACTATGGCTACACCTTC	CASSEPGQGLANYGYTF
.	TRBV19	TRBJ1-2	.	TGTGCCAGTAGTATCGGGGCGCACGGGGGCTACACCTTC	CASSIGAHGGYTF
.	TRBV4-1	TRBJ2-2	TRBD1	TGCGCCAGCAGCCAAGTACAGGGGGACGGGGAGCTGTTTTTT	CASSQVQGDGELFF
.	TRBV28	TRBJ2-7	TRBD2	TGTGCCAGCAGTGAAACTAGCGGGGGCGCCTACGAGCAGTACTTC	CASSETSGGAYEQYF
few	TRBV21-1	TRBJ1-4	.	TGTGCCAGCAGCAGGAACCGACAGGGGGAAGGTGAAAAACTGTTTTTT	CASSRNRQGEGEKLFF
.	TRBV13	TRBJ1-2	.	TGTGCCAGCAGCTTAGTTGCGGGGGCGCAGGGCTACACCTTC	CASSLVAGAQGYTF
.	TRBV7-6	TRBJ2-2	TRBD2	TGTGCCAGCAGCTCCTGGCTAGCGGGGGGTGCGAACACCGGGGAGCTGTTTTTT	CASSSWLAGGANTGELFF
.	TRBV7-9	TRBJ1-4	.	TGTGCCAGCAGCGACGGAACTGCAACTAATGAAAAACTGTTTTTT	CASSDGTATNEKLFF
.	TRBV23-1	TRBJ1-5	.	TGCGCCAGCAGTCGGGTTTGGGGGGGAGGCAATCAGCCCCAGCATTTT	CASSRVWGGGNQPQHF
.	TRBV11-2	TRBJ1-2	.	TGTGCCAGCAGCTCCCCGGAATCCATATTCCTATATGGCTACACCTTC	CASSSPESIFLYGYTF
.	TRBV6-6	TRBJ2-1	.	TGTGCCAGCAGTTATTCTAATGAGCAGTTCTTC	CASSYSNEQFF
once	TRBV13	TRBJ1-6	.	TGTGCCAGCAGTACTTTCGGAAGCTCCTATAATTCACCCCTCCACTTT	CASSTFGSSYNSPLHF
.	TRBV4-3	TRBJ1-2	.	TGCGCCAGCAGCCAAGAGGCGTCGGGAAGCTATGGCTACACCTTC	CASSQEASGSYGYTF
.	TRBV18	TRBJ1-2	.	TGTGCCAGCTCACCATCCTCAGGGGTAGGCCGTAATGGCTACACCTTC	CASSPSSGVGRNGYTF
.	TRBV7-9	TRBJ1-1	.	TGTGCCACCATACAACCCCTACAGGAAATGAACACTGAAGCTTTCTTT	CATIQPLQEMNTEAFF
.	TRBV19	TRBJ2-7	.	TGTGCCAGTAAGCCCGGGGGGCCCTCCTACGAGCAGTACTTC	CASKPGGPSYEQYF
.	TRBV4-1	TRBJ2-7	TRBD1	TGCGCCAGCAGCCAAGAGGGGGGCGCAGGGGGCTGGAACGAGCAGTACTTC	CASSQEGGAGGWNEQYF
once	TRBV28	TRBJ2-4	.	TGTGCCAGCAGTAATACATTGGGTTTAGCCAAAAACATTCAGTACTTC	CASSNTLGLAKNIQYF
.	TRBV9	TRBJ2-7	TRBD2	TGTGCCAGCAGCGAAGCGGGGACCTCCTACGAGCAGTACTTC	CASSEAGTSYEQYF
.	TRBV5-1	TRBJ2-3	TRBD2	TGCGCCAGCAGCTTACTAGCGGGGGCCCCCACAGATACGCAGTATTTT	CASSLLAGAPTDTQYF
.	TRBV4-3	TRBJ2-2	.	TGCGCCAGCAGCCAAGTCAGGCATGCCGGGGAGCTGTTTTTT	CASSQVRHAGELFF
few	TRBV5-4	TRBJ1-2	TRBD1	TGTGCCAGCAGCTTGGGGCAGGGGGTCGGATTAGATGGCTACACCTTC	CASSLGQGVGLDGYTF
.	TRBV13	TRBJ1-2	.	TGTGCCAGCAGCTTATACTTTACAGGGAACGGCTACACCTTC	CASSLYFTGNGYTF
.	TRBV29-1	TRBJ1-1	.	TGCAGCGTTGAAAGAGGGGCTACTGAAGCTTTCTTT	CSVERGATEAFF
few	TRBV25-1	TRBJ2-7	.	TGTGCCAGCAGCTACATCGGCGAGCAGTACTTC	CASSYIGEQYF
.	TRBV4-2	TRBJ2-7	TRBD1	TGTGCCAGCAGTCATCCGGGACAGGGATCCTACGAGCAGTACTTC	CASSHPGQGSYEQYF
medium-sized	TRBV6-1	TRBJ2-7	.	TGTGCCAGCATCGAGGACATCACCTACGAGCAGTACTTC	CASIEDITYEQYF
few	TRBV6-1	TRBJ2-2	TRBD1	TGTGCCAGCAGAGCCCAGGGGGCCCCCGGGGAGCTGTTTTTT	CASRAQGAPGELFF
once	TRBV10-2	TRBJ2-1	.	TGCGCCAGCATGGGCGGGGCGTCCTACAATGAGCAGTTCTTC	CASMGGASYNEQFF
.	TRBV11-3	TRBJ2-7	TRBD1	TGTGCCAGCAGCTTAGATCGGACAGGGAGCTACGAGCAGTACTTC	CASSLDRTGSYEQYF
.	TRBV7-8	TRBJ2-2	.	TGTGCCAGCAGCTTGGGCACCGGGGAGCTGTTTTTT	CASSLGTGELFF
.	TRBV10-3	TRBJ2-5	.	TGTGCCATCAGTGAGGCAGGGCTGTCGGAGACCCAGTACTTC	CAISEAGLSETQYF
few	TRBV10-3	TRBJ2-7	TRBD2	TGTGCCATCGCGGGAGGGCAGGGTGTTGTGATCGACGAGCAGTACTTC	CAIAGGQGVVIDEQYF
.	TRBV19	TRBJ1-2	TRBD1	TGTGCCAGTAGTACTAACGAAGACAGGGGGGACGGCTACACCTTC	CASSTNEDRGDGYTF
.	TRBV29-1	TRBJ2-5	TRBD1	TGCAGCGTGGAATTGACAGGGGATTATTCCCAGTACTTC	CSVELTGDYSQYF
.	TRBV7-9	TRBJ1-2	TRBD1	TGTGCCAGCAGCTTAAGGGGACAGGGGAACTATGGCTACACCTTC	CASSLRGQGNYGYTF
.	TRBV4-2	TRBJ2-7	.	TGTGCCAGCAGCCAAGATTTAGGGGCCAGTCCACCCTCCTACGAGCAGTACTTC	CASSQDLGASPPSYEQYF
once	TRBV9	TRBJ1-6	.	TGTGCCAGCAGCGTAGTAGGGGACTGGGATTCACCCCTCCACTTT	CASSVVGDWDSPLHF